These T cell receptor beta chains were read from a single sample in a study of control samples from healthy donors and cancer patients. Some clones are missing from TCRdb's copy, which holds only in-frame ones; the method was immunoSEQ multiplex PCR. The sample records around 200,000 clones, 91% being singletons. The material sequenced was blood. The receptor source for this set is a woman younger than 45 in good health. Each CDR3 is given without its conserved first and last residue. The order of the fields is J gene, V gene, D gene, CDR3 protein. A D gene is named only where the DNA matches it firmly.

j_call: TRBJ2-3
v_call: TRBV5-4
d_call: -
cdr3_aa: ASSFRASTDTQY

j_call: TRBJ2-3
v_call: TRBV10-1
d_call: -
cdr3_aa: ASSVGGGTDTQY

j_call: TRBJ2-7
v_call: TRBV29-1
d_call: -
cdr3_aa: SVVGDKNSYEQY

j_call: TRBJ2-2
v_call: TRBV7-3
d_call: TRBD1
cdr3_aa: ASSFRQGYSQLF

j_call: TRBJ2-1
v_call: TRBV18
d_call: -
cdr3_aa: ASSPQGNNEQF

j_call: TRBJ2-3
v_call: TRBV5-4
d_call: -
cdr3_aa: ASTPQQGTDTQY

j_call: TRBJ1-3
v_call: TRBV5-6
d_call: -
cdr3_aa: ASSLWGNTIY

j_call: TRBJ1-3
v_call: TRBV3-1/TRBV3-2
d_call: -
cdr3_aa: ASSQDSSGNTIY

j_call: TRBJ2-6
v_call: TRBV5-1
d_call: TRBD2
cdr3_aa: ASSWGTSGTSGANVLT

j_call: TRBJ1-2
v_call: TRBV7-9
d_call: -
cdr3_aa: ASSLILVGYT

j_call: TRBJ1-5
v_call: TRBV19
d_call: -
cdr3_aa: ASSPDGFNQPQH

j_call: TRBJ2-1
v_call: TRBV7-2
d_call: TRBD2
cdr3_aa: ASSPWTSGRNNEQF

j_call: TRBJ2-6
v_call: TRBV27
d_call: -
cdr3_aa: ASSEALSGANVLT

j_call: TRBJ2-3
v_call: TRBV5-1
d_call: TRBD2
cdr3_aa: ASSLASGASTDTQY

j_call: TRBJ1-1
v_call: TRBV28
d_call: -
cdr3_aa: ASSLIWGAMNTEAF

j_call: TRBJ1-2
v_call: TRBV12-3/TRBV12-4
d_call: -
cdr3_aa: ASSLGNNYGYT

j_call: TRBJ2-1
v_call: TRBV28
d_call: TRBD1
cdr3_aa: ASSLDRGTYNEQF

j_call: TRBJ1-3
v_call: TRBV29-1
d_call: -
cdr3_aa: SVDTRQGLSGNTIY

j_call: TRBJ1-1
v_call: TRBV3-1/TRBV3-2
d_call: -
cdr3_aa: ASSQVKGGRVNTEAF

j_call: TRBJ1-1
v_call: TRBV30
d_call: -
cdr3_aa: AWSSYLANTEAF

j_call: TRBJ2-1
v_call: TRBV29-1
d_call: TRBD1
cdr3_aa: SVGGSTGAAREQF

j_call: TRBJ1-1
v_call: TRBV7-6
d_call: -
cdr3_aa: ASSSVRRMNTEAF

j_call: TRBJ2-2
v_call: TRBV10-3
d_call: -
cdr3_aa: AISRDTANTGELF

j_call: TRBJ2-7
v_call: TRBV11-2
d_call: TRBD1
cdr3_aa: ASSLTRDRIHEQY

j_call: TRBJ1-6
v_call: TRBV11-1
d_call: TRBD1
cdr3_aa: ASSLRGRNSPLH

j_call: TRBJ2-2
v_call: TRBV4-3
d_call: -
cdr3_aa: ASSQEHRNTGELF

j_call: TRBJ1-3
v_call: TRBV6-1
d_call: -
cdr3_aa: ASSEASPSSGNTIY

j_call: TRBJ2-7
v_call: TRBV6-2/TRBV6-3
d_call: -
cdr3_aa: ASSFPSYEQY

j_call: TRBJ2-3
v_call: TRBV6-4
d_call: TRBD2
cdr3_aa: ASSDSPGGTDTQY

j_call: TRBJ1-4
v_call: TRBV5-5
d_call: TRBD1
cdr3_aa: ASSPTGLGVDEKLF

j_call: TRBJ2-3
v_call: TRBV5-1
d_call: TRBD2
cdr3_aa: ASNPSGGTDTQY

j_call: TRBJ2-2
v_call: TRBV12-5
d_call: -
cdr3_aa: ASGLTSITGELF

j_call: TRBJ1-2
v_call: TRBV28
d_call: -
cdr3_aa: ASSARVWYGYT

j_call: TRBJ2-2
v_call: TRBV7-7
d_call: -
cdr3_aa: ASSLAGLTGELF

j_call: TRBJ1-5
v_call: TRBV2
d_call: -
cdr3_aa: ASRRQIPNQPQH

j_call: TRBJ2-7
v_call: TRBV6-2/TRBV6-3
d_call: -
cdr3_aa: ASSSSGWDSYEQY

j_call: TRBJ1-1
v_call: TRBV7-9
d_call: TRBD1
cdr3_aa: ASSDTPGQRSPEAF

j_call: TRBJ1-4
v_call: TRBV7-2
d_call: -
cdr3_aa: ASSQNIAREKLF

j_call: TRBJ2-1
v_call: TRBV7-8
d_call: -
cdr3_aa: ASSLDRGNEQF

j_call: TRBJ2-7
v_call: TRBV11-3
d_call: -
cdr3_aa: ASTGGRVSYEQY

j_call: TRBJ2-1
v_call: TRBV19
d_call: TRBD2
cdr3_aa: ASKERGGPNEQF

j_call: TRBJ2-3
v_call: TRBV5-1
d_call: -
cdr3_aa: ASRKGMSTDTQY

j_call: TRBJ2-7
v_call: TRBV15
d_call: -
cdr3_aa: ATSRDGGYEQY

j_call: TRBJ2-3
v_call: TRBV6-6
d_call: -
cdr3_aa: ASSPRSDHTQY

j_call: TRBJ2-7
v_call: TRBV29-1
d_call: -
cdr3_aa: SVERRPYEQY

j_call: TRBJ1-5
v_call: TRBV19
d_call: TRBD1
cdr3_aa: ASRSDRSRNQPQH

j_call: TRBJ2-2
v_call: TRBV5-8
d_call: TRBD2
cdr3_aa: ASSSGTSGGITGELF

j_call: TRBJ2-7
v_call: TRBV9
d_call: TRBD1
cdr3_aa: ASSSRDRGYEQY

j_call: TRBJ2-3
v_call: TRBV7-8
d_call: TRBD1
cdr3_aa: ASSLARRQGADTQY

j_call: TRBJ1-1
v_call: TRBV19
d_call: -
cdr3_aa: ASSMGHLNTEAF

j_call: TRBJ2-3
v_call: TRBV11-2
d_call: TRBD2
cdr3_aa: ASSLKPIASGGRTDTQY

j_call: TRBJ1-2
v_call: TRBV22-1
d_call: -
cdr3_aa: PGSEGEDYYGYT